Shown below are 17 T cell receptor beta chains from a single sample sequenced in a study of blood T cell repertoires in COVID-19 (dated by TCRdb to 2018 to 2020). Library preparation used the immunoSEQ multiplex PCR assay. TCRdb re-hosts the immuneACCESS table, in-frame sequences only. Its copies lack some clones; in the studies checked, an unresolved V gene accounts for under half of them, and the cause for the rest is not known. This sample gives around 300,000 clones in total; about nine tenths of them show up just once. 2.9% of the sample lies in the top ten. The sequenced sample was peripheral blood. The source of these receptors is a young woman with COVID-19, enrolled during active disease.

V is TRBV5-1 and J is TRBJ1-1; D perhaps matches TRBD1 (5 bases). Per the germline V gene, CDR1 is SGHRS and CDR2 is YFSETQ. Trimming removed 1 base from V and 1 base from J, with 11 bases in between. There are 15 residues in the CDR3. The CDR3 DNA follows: TGCGCCAGCAGCTTGCAGGGATGGGGGAACACTGAAGCTTTCTTT. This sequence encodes CASSLQGWGNTEAFF.

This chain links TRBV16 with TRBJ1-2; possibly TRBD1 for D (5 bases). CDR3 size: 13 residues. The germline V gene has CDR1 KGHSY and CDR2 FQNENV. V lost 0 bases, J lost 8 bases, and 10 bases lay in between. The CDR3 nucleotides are TGTGCCAGCAGCCAATCCGGGGGATTAGGCTACACCTTC. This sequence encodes CASSQSGGLGYTF.

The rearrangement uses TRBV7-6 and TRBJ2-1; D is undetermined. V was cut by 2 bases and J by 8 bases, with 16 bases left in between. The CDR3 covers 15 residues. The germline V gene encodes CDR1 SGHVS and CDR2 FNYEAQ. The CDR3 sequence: CASSLNSGSGDEQFF. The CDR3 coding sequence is TGTGCCAGCAGCTTAAACTCCGGGTCTGGCGATGAGCAGTTCTTC.

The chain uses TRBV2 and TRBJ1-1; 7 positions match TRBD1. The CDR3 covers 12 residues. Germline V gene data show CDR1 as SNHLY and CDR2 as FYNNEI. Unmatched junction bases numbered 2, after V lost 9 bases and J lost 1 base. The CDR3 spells CARDRQNTEAFF. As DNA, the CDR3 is TGTGCCAGGGACAGGCAGAACACTGAAGCTTTCTTT.

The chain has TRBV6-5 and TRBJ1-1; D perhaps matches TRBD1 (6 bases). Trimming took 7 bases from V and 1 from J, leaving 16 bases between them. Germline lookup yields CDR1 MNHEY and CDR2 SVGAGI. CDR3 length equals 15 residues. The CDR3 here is CASTPGELRNTEAFF. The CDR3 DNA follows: TGTGCCAGCACCCCAGGGGAACTCAGGAACACTGAAGCTTTCTTT.

CDR3 protein: CASSSPTGSREKLFF. The CDR3 DNA sequence: TGTGCCAGCAGCTCGCCTACAGGTAGTAGGGAAAAACTGTTTTTT. The rearrangement uses TRBV5-8 and TRBJ1-4; possibly TRBD1 for D (5 bases). This CDR3 is built from 15 residues. V was shortened by 3 bases and J by 8 bases, with 17 bases between the two germline ends. Germline V gives CDR1 SGHTS, CDR2 YDEGEE.

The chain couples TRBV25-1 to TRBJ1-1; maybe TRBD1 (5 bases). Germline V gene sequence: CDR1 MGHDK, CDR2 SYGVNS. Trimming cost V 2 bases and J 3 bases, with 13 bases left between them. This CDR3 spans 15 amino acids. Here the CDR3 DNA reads TGTGCCAGCAGTGAAGCCGCAGGGAGGTACACTGAAGCTTTCTTT. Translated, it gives CASSEAAGRYTEAFF.

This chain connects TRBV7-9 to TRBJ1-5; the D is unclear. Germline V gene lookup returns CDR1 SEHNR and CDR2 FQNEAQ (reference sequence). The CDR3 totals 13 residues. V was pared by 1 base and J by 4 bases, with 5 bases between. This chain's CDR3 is CASSLGTNQPQHF. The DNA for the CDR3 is TGTGCCAGCAGCTTAGGCACTAATCAGCCCCAGCATTTT.

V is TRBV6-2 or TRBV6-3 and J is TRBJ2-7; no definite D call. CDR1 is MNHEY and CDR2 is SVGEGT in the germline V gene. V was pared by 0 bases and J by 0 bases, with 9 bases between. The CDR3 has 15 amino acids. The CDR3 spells CASSYSFQDSYEQYF. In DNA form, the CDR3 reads TGTGCCAGCAGTTACTCGTTCCAGGACTCCTACGAGCAGTACTTC.

The CDR3 coding sequence is TGCGCCAGCAGCCCGGCCGCGGCCTACGAGCAGTACTTC. It is translated as CASSPAAAYEQYF. The chain is built from TRBV5-1 and TRBJ2-7; no firm D call. CDR1 and CDR2 from the germline V gene are SGHRS and YFSETQ. V was shortened by 4 bases and J by 2 bases, with 10 bases between the two germline ends. This CDR3 has 13 residues. Drawing the rest from reference TRBV5-1 and TRBJ2-7, the complete variable domain is KAGVTQTPRYLIKTRGQQVTLSCSPISGHRSVSWYQQTPGQGLQFLFEYFSETQRNKGNFPGRFSGRQFSNSRSEMNVSTLELGDSALYLCASSPAAAYEQYFGPGTRLTVT.

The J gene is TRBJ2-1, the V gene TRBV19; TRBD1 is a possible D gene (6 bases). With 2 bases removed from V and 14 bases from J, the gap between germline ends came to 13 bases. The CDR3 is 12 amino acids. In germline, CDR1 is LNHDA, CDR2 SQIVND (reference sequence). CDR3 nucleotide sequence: TGTGCCAGTAGTATACAGGACAGTCCCAAGTTCTTC. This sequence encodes CASSIQDSPKFF. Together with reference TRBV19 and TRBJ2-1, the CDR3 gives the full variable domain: DGGITQSPKYLFRKEGQNVTLSCEQNLNHDAMYWYRQDPGQGLRLIYYSQIVNDFQKGDIAEGYSVSREKKESFPLTVTSAQKNPTAFYLCASSIQDSPKFFGPGTRLTVL.

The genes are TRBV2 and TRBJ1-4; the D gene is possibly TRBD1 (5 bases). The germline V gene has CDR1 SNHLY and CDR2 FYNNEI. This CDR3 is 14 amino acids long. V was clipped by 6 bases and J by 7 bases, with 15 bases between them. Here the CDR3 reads CASRLQGSIEKLFF. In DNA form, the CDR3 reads TGTGCCAGCAGGTTGCAGGGCAGCATTGAAAAACTGTTTTTT.

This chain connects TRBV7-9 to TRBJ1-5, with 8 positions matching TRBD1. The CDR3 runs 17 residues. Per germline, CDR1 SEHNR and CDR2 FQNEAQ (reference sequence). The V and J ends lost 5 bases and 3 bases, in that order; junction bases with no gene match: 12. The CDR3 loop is CASSLGTGTGDNQPQHF. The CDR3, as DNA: TGTGCCAGCAGCCTAGGGACCGGGACAGGTGACAATCAGCCCCAGCATTTT.

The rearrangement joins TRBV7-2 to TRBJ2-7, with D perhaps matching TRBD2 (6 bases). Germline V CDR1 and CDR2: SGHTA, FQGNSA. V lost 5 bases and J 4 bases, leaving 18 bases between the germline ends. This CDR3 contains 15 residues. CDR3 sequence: CASSPRLDGLYEQYF. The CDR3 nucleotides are TGTGCCAGCAGCCCCCGACTAGACGGACTTTACGAGCAGTACTTC. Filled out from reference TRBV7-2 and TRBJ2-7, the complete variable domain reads GAGVSQSPSNKVTEKGKDVELRCDPISGHTALYWYRQSLGQGLEFLIYFQGNSAPDKSGLPSDRFSAERTGGSVSTLTIQRTQQEDSAVYLCASSPRLDGLYEQYFGPGTRLTVT.

CDR3 sequence reads: CAWSGGRWTETQYF. CDR3 bases: TGTGCCTGGAGTGGGGGCAGGTGGACGGAGACCCAGTACTTC. V is TRBV30 and J is TRBJ2-5, with TRBD1 as a possible D gene (5 bases). Germline loops: CDR1 GTSNPN, CDR2 SVGIG (reference sequence). Trimming left V 1 base short and J 5 bases short, with 14 bases between. This CDR3 has 14 residues.

In DNA form, the CDR3 reads TGTGCCAGTACGAGCGGGAGGGGGGCCGGGGAGCTGTTTTTT. This codes for CASTSGRGAGELFF. This chain uses TRBV28 with TRBJ2-2; TRBD2 aligns across 10 bases. The CDR3 sequence is 14 residues long. CDR1 MDHEN and CDR2 SYDVKM come from the germline V gene. The ends lost 9 bases at V and 6 bases at J; junction bases unmatched: 7.

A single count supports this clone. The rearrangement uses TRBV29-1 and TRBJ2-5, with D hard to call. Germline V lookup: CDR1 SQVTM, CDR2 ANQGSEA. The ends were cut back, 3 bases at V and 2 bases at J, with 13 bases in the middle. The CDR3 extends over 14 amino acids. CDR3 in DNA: TGCAGCGTTGATTCCCCAGGTCGTCAAGAGACCCAGTACTTC. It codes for CSVDSPGRQETQYF.